This T cell receptor beta chain was documented in a study of identifying expanded T cells in peripheral blood. Overall study results and limits: Technical replicates showed 0.9 to 1.5 changed clones; two weeks around 15; four weeks 19.

Germline V gene lookup returns CDR1 LGHNA and CDR2 YNFKEQ. CDR3 length: 14 amino acids. V was clipped by 0 bases and J by 2 bases, with 7 bases between them. Sequenced by immunoSEQ multiplex PCR; TCRdb stores in-frame clones only, minus some. The sample yields some 81,000 clones, 80% to 90% seen once. Worth noting for this clone: Its cognate antigen is unknown.

The sequence was obtained from a person aged 18 to 70 in good health. The specimen sequenced was blood. This chain links TRBV4-2 with TRBJ2-5; D is unresolved. CDR3 nucleotides: TGTGCCAGCAGCCAAGACCTAACTCAAGAGACCCAGTACTTC. This gives the protein CASSQDLTQETQYF.